The table lists the clone carrying this TCR beta chain with a count of one. This sample is drawn from a study of blood T cell repertoires in COVID-19. The method was immunoSEQ multiplex PCR; TCRdb's version includes in-frame clones alone and lacks a portion of them. The sample consists of about 200,000 clones, 70% to 90% of them appearing once. The CDR3 totals 11 residues. Trimming shortened V by 5 bases and J by 2 bases, and 3 bases separated the two germline ends. V usage is TRBV12-3 or TRBV12-4 and J usage is TRBJ1-2; no clear D. This TCR derives from a man between 60 and 70 years old with COVID-19, enrolled during active disease. The specimen was peripheral blood. DNA for the CDR3: TGTGCCAGCAGTCCGAACTATGGCTACACCTTC. It encodes CASSPNYGYTF.